These 32 T cell receptor beta chains were sequenced from one sample in a study of T-cell memory formation after mild COVID-19. TCRdb fed the 5' RACE reads into MiXCR, producing one record per CDR3 protein. Of about 250,000 distinct CDR3 sequences listed, over 15% are singletons. Sequencing was carried out using PBMCs or a T cell subset sorted from them (not recorded which). All receptors come from a man between 18 and 29 years old who had mild COVID-19 (a few samples of this study predate the infection). Cell type and time point are not known.

This clonotype was seen only a few times. The V gene is TRBV5-1, the J gene TRBJ2-5, with TRBD2 matching 15 bases. V lost 4 bases, J lost 1 base, and 2 bases stayed unmatched. The CDR3 consists of 16 residues. CDR1 is SGHRS, CDR2 YFSETQ, per germline. In DNA form, the CDR3 reads TGCGCCAGCAGCACGGGACTAGCGGGGGGCCAAGAGACCCAGTACTTC. Protein sequence: CASSTGLAGGQETQYF.

The rearrangement joins TRBV9 to TRBJ2-5, with D tentatively TRBD1 (6 bases). The germline V gene encodes CDR1 SGDLS and CDR2 YYNGEE. The CDR3 loop spans 13 amino acids. Trimming cost V 3 bases and J 0 bases, with 6 bases left between them. The CDR3 DNA sequence: TGTGCCAGCAGCGCAGGGGACCAAGAGACCCAGTACTTC. Translation: CASSAGDQETQYF.

This rearrangement joins TRBV5-1 to TRBJ2-6; D is ambiguous. This CDR3 region has 15 residues. From germline, CDR1 is SGHRS and CDR2 YFSETQ. Deletions cut 2 bases from V and 3 bases from J, with 9 bases between. CDR3 sequence (DNA): TGCGCCAGCAGCTTCGACGGCGGTGGGGCCAACGTCCTGACTTTC. Its protein is CASSFDGGGANVLTF.

This clonotype was found a few times. The chain combines TRBV3-1 with TRBJ2-2; 10 positions match TRBD1. The CDR3 has 16 amino acids. The germline CDR1 and CDR2 sequences are LGHDT and YNNKEL (reference sequence). V was clipped by 6 bases and J by 1 base; unmatched bases: 5. DNA of the CDR3: TGTGCCAGCAGACGCGGACAGGGGGGGAACACCGGGGAGCTGTTTTTT. It specifies CASRRGQGGNTGELFF.

J is TRBJ2-1 and V is TRBV29-1, with TRBD2 matching over 7 bases. V shed 5 bases, J shed 2 bases, and the junction held 3 bases outside the gene matches. This CDR3 region has 13 residues. Germline V gene data show CDR1 as SQVTM and CDR2 as ANQGSEA. CDR3 amino acids: CSVRTSAYNEQFF. The CDR3, as DNA: TGCAGCGTTCGAACTAGCGCCTACAATGAGCAGTTCTTC.

This clonotype was seen a few times. The V call is TRBV4-2, the J call TRBJ1-5; D is unclear. Trimming left V 5 bases short and J 8 bases short, with 7 bases between. This CDR3 has 11 amino acids. Germline CDR1 reads LGHNA; CDR2 reads YNFKEQ. The CDR3: CASSGRKPQHF. The CDR3 DNA is TGTGCCAGCAGCGGAAGGAAGCCCCAGCATTTT.

The chain employs TRBV7-3 and TRBJ2-2; D is uncertain. Trimming removed 5 bases from V and 5 bases from J, with 9 bases in between. This CDR3 has 13 residues. Germline values: CDR1 SGHTA, CDR2 FQGTGA. The CDR3 spells CASSRSGTGELFF. The DNA of the CDR3 is TGTGCCAGCAGCCGTTCTGGGACCGGGGAGCTGTTTTTT.

This chain connects TRBV20-1 to TRBJ2-1; D perhaps matches TRBD2 (6 bases). Germline CDR1 DFQATT, CDR2 SNEGSKA (reference sequence). V was trimmed by 6 bases and J by 8 bases, leaving 23 bases between them. This CDR3 has 15 amino acids. CDR3 protein: CSATLGLLSGDEQFF. The CDR3 DNA follows: TGCAGTGCCACACTGGGACTCCTGTCCGGCGATGAGCAGTTCTTC.

Ten or more counts support this clonotype. The rearrangement links TRBV4-3 to TRBJ1-2; no definite D call. The V end lost 0 bases, the J end lost 4 bases, and 9 bases lay between the germline ends. The germline V gene has CDR1 LGHNA and CDR2 YSLEER. The CDR3 spans 14 residues. As DNA, the CDR3 is TGCGCCAGCAGCCAAGAACGGTGGACCTATGGCTACACCTTC. This translates into CASSQERWTYGYTF.

This clonotype was observed a handful of times. The J gene is TRBJ1-5, the V gene TRBV7-2, with D uncertain. This CDR3 contains 13 residues. V was pared by 5 bases and J by 4 bases, with 9 bases between. CDR1 is SGHTA, CDR2 FQGNSA, per germline. CDR3 loop: CASSPFLNQPQHF. The CDR3 region has the DNA TGTGCCAGCAGCCCTTTCCTTAATCAGCCCCAGCATTTT. Looking up the rest from reference TRBV7-2 and TRBJ1-5 gives the full variable domain: GAGVSQSPSNKVTEKGKDVELRCDPISGHTALYWYRQSLGQGLEFLIYFQGNSAPDKSGLPSDRFSAERTGGSVSTLTIQRTQQEDSAVYLCASSPFLNQPQHFGDGTRLSIL.

This clonotype was counted only a few times. The chain has TRBV27 and TRBJ1-3; D is undetermined. Germline CDR1 reads MNHEY; CDR2 reads SMNVEV (reference sequence). The CDR3 runs to 14 residues. Trimming took 8 bases from V and 0 from J, leaving 11 bases between them. The CDR3 sequence: CASSIRGSGNTIYF. The CDR3 nucleotides are TGTGCCAGCTCCATTCGGGGCTCTGGAAACACCATATATTTT.

This clonotype appeared a few times. The gene calls are TRBV4-3 and TRBJ2-1; possibly TRBD2 for D (7 bases). The CDR3 has 16 amino acids. CDR1 is LGHNA and CDR2 is YSLEER in the germline V gene. The germline V and J ends were trimmed by 4 bases and 7 bases, with 20 bases remaining between them. CDR3 coding DNA: TGCGCCAGCAGCCTGTTGGGGGGGGCAAGATTTAATGAGCAGTTCTTC. Its protein product is CASSLLGGARFNEQFF.

The chain is built from TRBV9 and TRBJ1-1; weak D call: TRBD1 (5 bases). V lost 4 bases, J lost 3 bases, and 13 bases lay in between. Germline assignment: CDR1 SGDLS and CDR2 YYNGEE. The CDR3 consists of 14 residues. CDR3 residues: CASSLVGLDTEAFF. CDR3 nucleotides: TGTGCCAGCAGCTTGGTGGGGCTGGACACTGAAGCTTTCTTT.

This clonotype was seen a few times. This chain joins TRBV12-3 or TRBV12-4 and TRBJ1-5; D possibly corresponds to TRBD1 (5 bases). CDR3 length equals 15 residues. V lost 3 bases, J lost 3 bases, and 12 bases lay in between. The DNA for the CDR3 is TGTGCCAGCAGTTTGGCAGGGAGTCCCAATCAGCCCCAGCATTTT. Translation: CASSLAGSPNQPQHF.

This clonotype has only a few counts. This sequence joins TRBV12-5 and TRBJ1-2; weak D call: TRBD1 (6 bases). The CDR3 consists of 14 residues. Germline V gives CDR1 LGHNT, CDR2 FRNRAP. Trimming pared 5 bases from V and 5 bases from J, leaving 15 bases between. As DNA, the CDR3 is TGTGCTAGTGGTCTCAGGACAGCCTATTATGGCTACACCTTC. It specifies CASGLRTAYYGYTF.

The rearrangement joins TRBV27 to TRBJ2-3, with D possibly called TRBD1 or TRBD2 (5 bases each). V lost 0 bases to trimming and J lost 6 bases, with 7 bases between them. Germline lookup yields CDR1 MNHEY and CDR2 SMNVEV (reference sequence). There are 13 residues in the CDR3. CDR3 amino acids: CASSLSGVDTQYF. The CDR3 DNA reads as TGTGCCAGCAGTTTATCGGGGGTCGATACGCAGTATTTT.

V gene TRBV6-1 combines with J gene TRBJ2-7; 9 bases line up with TRBD2. There are 15 residues in the CDR3. CDR1 and CDR2 (germline): MNHNS, SASEGT. J gave up 3 bases and V 1 base, and 4 bases lay outside the gene matches. The CDR3 DNA reads TGTGCCAGCAGTGAAGGGCCTAGCGGGATCTACGAGCAGTACTTC. It specifies CASSEGPSGIYEQYF.

CDR3 in amino acids: CASSSTARGAGELFF. CDR3 bases: TGTGCCAGCAGTTCCACGGCCAGGGGCGCCGGGGAGCTGTTTTTT. The chain is built from TRBV28 and TRBJ2-2; D possibly corresponds to TRBD1 (6 bases). This CDR3 comprises 15 residues. CDR1 and CDR2 from the germline V gene are MDHEN and SYDVKM. Trimming shortened V by 4 bases and J by 6 bases, and 15 bases separated the two germline ends.

A few counts support this clonotype. CDR3 residues: CASSPIRGGNTDTQYF. The CDR3 bases are TGTGCCAGCAGCCCTATCCGCGGGGGGAACACAGATACGCAGTATTTT. The J gene is TRBJ2-3, the V gene TRBV7-9; TRBD2 agrees at 8 bases. This CDR3 region has 16 residues. J gave up 2 bases and V 5 bases, and 9 bases lay outside the gene matches. CDR1 is SEHNR and CDR2 is FQNEAQ in the germline V gene (reference sequence).

This clonotype was counted only a few times. The chain couples TRBV7-2 to TRBJ2-5, with TRBD2 identical over 10 bases. The CDR3 loop spans 13 amino acids. The V segment lost 4 bases and the J segment 5 bases; nucleotides outside the gene matches: 1. Germline-derived CDR1 and CDR2 are SGHTA and FQGNSA. The CDR3 sequence is CASSSGLAETQYF. The DNA of the CDR3 is TGTGCCAGCAGCTCGGGACTAGCGGAGACCCAGTACTTC.

The chain has TRBV3-1 and TRBJ1-2, with 7 bases that match TRBD1. After removal of 7 bases from V and 4 bases from J, the junction contained 9 bases not matched to a gene. CDR1 and CDR2 (germline): LGHDT, YNNKEL (reference sequence). This CDR3 has 14 residues. CDR3 DNA: TGTGCCAGCAACACTCCCGGGACAGCCTATGGCTACACCTTC. Translated, it gives CASNTPGTAYGYTF.

The table lists this clonotype with a few counts. The chain has TRBV4-2 and TRBJ1-5; D perhaps matches TRBD1 (6 bases). V was clipped by 0 bases and J by 1 base, with 7 bases between them. Germline V CDR1 and CDR2: LGHNA, YNFKEQ. The CDR3 spans 15 residues. The DNA for the CDR3 is TGTGCCAGCAGCCAAGACCAGGGGAGCAATCAGCCCCAGCATTTT. Translating gives CASSQDQGSNQPQHF.

This clonotype was seen repeatedly, ten times or more. This chain joins TRBV27 and TRBJ2-6; D ambiguous. Trimming took off 6 bases at V and 2 bases at J, with 11 bases between the two ends. The CDR3 sequence is 15 residues long. Germline V lookup: CDR1 MNHEY, CDR2 SMNVEV (reference sequence). The CDR3 protein is CASSHYTTGANVLTF. Here the CDR3 DNA reads TGTGCCAGCAGCCATTACACTACTGGGGCCAACGTCCTGACTTTC. Variable domain in full (rest from reference TRBV27 and TRBJ2-6): EAQVTQNPRYLITVTGKKLTVTCSQNMNHEYMSWYRQDPGLGLRQIYYSMNVEVTDKGDVPEGYKVSRKEKRNFPLILESPSPNQTSLYFCASSHYTTGANVLTFGAGSRLTVL.

The V call is TRBV20-1, the J call TRBJ2-3; 11 bases align to TRBD1. Germline loops: CDR1 DFQATT, CDR2 SNEGSKA (reference sequence). J gave up 10 bases and V 0 bases, and 12 bases lay outside the gene matches. The CDR3 runs 16 residues. CDR3 amino acids: CSARDRTGGLQIAQYF. The CDR3 region has the DNA TGCAGTGCTAGAGATCGGACAGGGGGCCTGCAGATAGCGCAGTATTTT.

The V call is TRBV20-1, the J call TRBJ2-2; 12 nucleotides line up with TRBD1. The CDR3 runs to 16 residues. The V and J ends lost 7 bases and 4 bases, in that order; junction bases with no gene match: 10. CDR1 DFQATT and CDR2 SNEGSKA come from the germline V gene (reference sequence). The chain's CDR3 is CSEWGQGARGTGELFF. Here the CDR3 DNA reads TGCAGTGAATGGGGACAGGGGGCGCGAGGCACCGGGGAGCTGTTTTTT.

This clonotype occurred a few times. The rearrangement links TRBV5-1 to TRBJ1-1; D unresolved. Per the germline V gene, CDR1 is SGHRS and CDR2 is YFSETQ. The V and J ends lost 1 base and 1 base respectively, with 11 bases between them. The CDR3 extends over 15 amino acids. CDR3 loop: CASSLIGPSNTEAFF. The CDR3 bases are TGCGCCAGCAGCTTGATCGGGCCATCGAACACTGAAGCTTTCTTT. The full variable domain, with the rest looked up from reference TRBV5-1 and TRBJ1-1, is KAGVTQTPRYLIKTRGQQVTLSCSPISGHRSVSWYQQTPGQGLQFLFEYFSETQRNKGNFPGRFSGRQFSNSRSEMNVSTLELGDSALYLCASSLIGPSNTEAFFGQGTRLTVV.

The V and J genes are TRBV12-3 or TRBV12-4 and TRBJ1-5, with 7 bases fitting TRBD1. CDR3 length equals 13 residues. J lost 11 bases, V lost 4 bases, and 8 bases had no gene match. The CDR3 spells CASSSGTVTTQHF. In DNA form, the CDR3 reads TGTGCCAGCAGTTCCGGGACAGTCACGACCCAGCATTTT.

This clonotype appeared a few times. The genes are TRBV6-5 and TRBJ1-1, with a possible D match to TRBD1 (6 bases). The V end was cut by 0 bases, the J end by 4 bases, with 6 bases between. Germline V gene sequence: CDR1 MNHEY, CDR2 SVGAGI. The CDR3 has 13 amino acids. CDR3 residues: CASSYSGGTEAFF. The CDR3 nucleotides are TGTGCCAGCAGTTACTCAGGGGGCACTGAAGCTTTCTTT.

The rearrangement links TRBV5-5 to TRBJ2-3, with D perhaps matching TRBD2 (5 bases). Germline V gene data show CDR1 as SGHKS and CDR2 as YYEKEE (reference sequence). The CDR3 has 14 amino acids. V was trimmed by 4 bases and J by 0 bases, leaving 9 bases between them. CDR3 nucleotides: TGTGCCAGCAGCGAGCGGAGTAGCACAGATACGCAGTATTTT. Amino acids: CASSERSSTDTQYF.

This clonotype was counted only a few times. For the CDR3, the DNA is TGCAGTGCCCCGGAATGGGCTCAAGAGACCCAGTACTTC. Encoded protein: CSAPEWAQETQYF. The rearrangement joins TRBV20-1 to TRBJ2-5; D is unresolved. V was pared by 6 bases and J by 2 bases, with 13 bases between. Germline CDR1 DFQATT, CDR2 SNEGSKA (reference sequence). The CDR3 runs to 13 residues.

This clonotype has ten or more counts. The V call is TRBV7-2, the J call TRBJ2-5, with D possibly being TRBD1 or TRBD2 (5 bases each). Deletions cut 0 bases from V and 1 base from J, with 6 bases between. There are 14 residues in the CDR3. Germline assignment: CDR1 SGHTA and CDR2 FQGNSA. The CDR3 sequence: CASSLAGTQETQYF. CDR3 coding DNA: TGTGCCAGCAGCTTAGCTGGGACCCAAGAGACCCAGTACTTC. The variable domain in full, with the rest retrieved from reference TRBV7-2 and TRBJ2-5, is GAGVSQSPSNKVTEKGKDVELRCDPISGHTALYWYRQSLGQGLEFLIYFQGNSAPDKSGLPSDRFSAERTGGSVSTLTIQRTQQEDSAVYLCASSLAGTQETQYFGPGTRLLVL.

This clonotype was observed a handful of times. This sequence joins TRBV25-1 and TRBJ1-5, with TRBD1 matching 9 bases. The CDR3 sequence is 15 residues long. V lost 6 bases to trimming and J lost 4 bases; unmatched junction nucleotides: 7. The germline CDR1 and CDR2 sequences are MGHDK and SYGVNS. The CDR3 sequence is CASSPRDRDNQPQHF. The CDR3 coding sequence is TGTGCCAGCAGCCCCCGGGACAGGGATAATCAGCCCCAGCATTTT.